The source of this T cell receptor beta chain is a study of shared clonotypes between healthy human individuals. Across the study: CD4 naive and memory got three plates each, CD8 naive two, CD8 memory one. Study-level points and caveats: Sampling used blood alone; tissue repertoires probably differ.

An even split of each subset's genomic DNA across several immunoSEQ plates was performed. This table comes from immunoSEQ multiplex PCR, and its TCRdb copy is limited to in-frame clones, with some not included. The sample contains over a million clones, about 77% of which appear only once. Note on this clone: Its antigen is still unknown.

Germline CDR1 KGHSH, CDR2 LQKENI. The CDR3 sequence is 14 residues long. Trimming removed 3 bases at V and 4 bases at J, with 11 bases between. Sample: memory CD4+ T cells sorted from blood. This sample's subset: CD45RA-negative fraction. The TCR originated in a man aged 18 to 29 in good health. The rearrangement uses TRBV18 and TRBJ2-3; the D gene is possibly TRBD2 (6 bases). The DNA for the CDR3 is TGTGCCAGCTCACCCCAGGGACTTTCAGATACGCAGTATTTT. Translated, it gives CASSPQGLSDTQYF.